This entry is about one T cell receptor (beta chain). PCR involved 60 Vbeta and 13 Jbeta primers. Only in-frame clones appear in the TCRdb table, and some are missing; sequencing was by immunoSEQ multiplex PCR. The sample has fewer than 180,000 clones, 70% to 80% seen once; the top ten hold about 4%. The entry originates in a study of cytomegalovirus exposure and HLA in healthy donors. The sequencing sample was made of PBMCs. This TCR derives from a human donor in good health.

CDR3 DNA sequence: TGTGCCAGTAGTATGGTGGAGTTGCGGGAGGGCCCCTACGAGCAGTACTTC. Its translation is CASSMVELREGPYEQYF. V is TRBV19 and J is TRBJ2-7; 9 nucleotides line up with TRBD2. The CDR3 sequence is 17 residues long. V gave up 3 bases and J gave up 2 bases; unmatched junction bases: 11. CDR1 is LNHDA and CDR2 is SQIVND in the germline V gene (reference sequence).